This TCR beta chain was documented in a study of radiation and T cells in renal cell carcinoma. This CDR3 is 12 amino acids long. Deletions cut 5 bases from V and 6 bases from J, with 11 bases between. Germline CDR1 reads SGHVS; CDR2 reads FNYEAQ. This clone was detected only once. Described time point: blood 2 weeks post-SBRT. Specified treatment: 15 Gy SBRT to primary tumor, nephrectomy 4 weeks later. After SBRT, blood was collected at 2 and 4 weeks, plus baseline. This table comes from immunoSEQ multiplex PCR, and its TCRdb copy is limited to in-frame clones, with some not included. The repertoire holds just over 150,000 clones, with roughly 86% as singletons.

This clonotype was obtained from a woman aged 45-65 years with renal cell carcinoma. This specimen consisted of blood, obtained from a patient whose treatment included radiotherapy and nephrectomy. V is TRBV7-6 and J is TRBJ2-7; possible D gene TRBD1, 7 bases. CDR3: CASSQGGGEQYF. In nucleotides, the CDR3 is TGTGCCAGCAGCCAGGGGGGTGGCGAGCAGTACTTC.